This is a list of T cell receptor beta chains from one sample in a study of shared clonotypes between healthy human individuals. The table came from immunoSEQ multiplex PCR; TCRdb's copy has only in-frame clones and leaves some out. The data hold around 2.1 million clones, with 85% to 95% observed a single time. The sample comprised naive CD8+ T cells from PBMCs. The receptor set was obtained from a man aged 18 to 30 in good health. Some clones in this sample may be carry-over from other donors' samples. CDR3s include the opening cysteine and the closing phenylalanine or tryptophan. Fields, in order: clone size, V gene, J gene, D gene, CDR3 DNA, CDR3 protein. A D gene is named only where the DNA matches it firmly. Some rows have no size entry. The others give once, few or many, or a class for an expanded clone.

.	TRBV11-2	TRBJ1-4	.	TGTGCCAGCAGAGGCCGGGACTTCAATGAAAAACTGTTTTTT	CASRGRDFNEKLFF
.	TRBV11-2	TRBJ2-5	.	TGTGCCAGCAGCTCCCACATGGACGGCCAGTACTTC	CASSSHMDGQYF
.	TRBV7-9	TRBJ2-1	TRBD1	TGTGCCAGCACCTTGGACAGGGGCATGATTGAGCAGTTCTTC	CASTLDRGMIEQFF
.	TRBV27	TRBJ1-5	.	TGTGCCAGCAGTTGGGGAAGCAATCAGCCCCAGCATTTT	CASSWGSNQPQHF
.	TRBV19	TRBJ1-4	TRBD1	TGTGCCAGTACCTCCGGACAGGCGTCGAATGAAAAACTGTTTTTT	CASTSGQASNEKLFF
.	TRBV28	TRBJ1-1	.	TGTGCCAGCAGTGAAAGGTTCGCGGGGTCCACTGAAGCTTTCTTT	CASSERFAGSTEAFF
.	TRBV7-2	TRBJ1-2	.	TGTGCCAGCAGCTTAATTGCCAGTTCTAACTATGGCTACACCTTC	CASSLIASSNYGYTF
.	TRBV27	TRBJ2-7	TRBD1	TGTGCCAGCAGTTTCGGGACAGCGTACGAGCAGTACTTC	CASSFGTAYEQYF
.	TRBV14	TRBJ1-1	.	TGTGCCAGCGCGCCCCATGTGGGAACTGAAGCTTTCTTT	CASAPHVGTEAFF
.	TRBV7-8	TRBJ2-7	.	TGTGCCAGCAGCTTAGACCCGCGGTCCTCCTACGAGCAGTACTTC	CASSLDPRSSYEQYF
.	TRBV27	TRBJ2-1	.	TGTGCCAGCAAACTACAGACTGCTGAGGGGGATGAGCAGTTCTTC	CASKLQTAEGDEQFF
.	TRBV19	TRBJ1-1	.	TGTGCCAGTATTCTCGTGGGGGGCACTGAAGCTTTCTTT	CASILVGGTEAFF
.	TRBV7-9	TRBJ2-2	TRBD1	TGTGCCAGCAGCAGAGCAGGGGGCGCGTGGACCGGGGAGCTGTTTTTT	CASSRAGGAWTGELFF
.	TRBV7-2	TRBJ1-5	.	TGTGCCAGCAGCTTCGGGCTGGGGGCGGATCAGCCCCAGCATTTT	CASSFGLGADQPQHF
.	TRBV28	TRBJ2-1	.	TGTGCCAGCAGCCTCACAGGGGACTATCACAATGAGCAGTTCTTC	CASSLTGDYHNEQFF
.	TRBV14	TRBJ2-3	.	TGTGCCAGCAGCCAAGGTAGCAGGGTTCCAGATACGCAGTATTTT	CASSQGSRVPDTQYF
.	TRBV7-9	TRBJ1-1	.	TGTGCCAGCAGCTTAGTGGGAAACACTGAAGCTTTCTTT	CASSLVGNTEAFF
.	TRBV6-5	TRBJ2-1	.	TGTGCCAGCACCTCGGGCGGGGGCGGTGAGCAGTTCTTC	CASTSGGGGEQFF
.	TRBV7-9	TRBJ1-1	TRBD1	TGTGCCAGCAGCCCGTCCCGGGACAGGGGGTGGAACACTGAAGCTTTCTTT	CASSPSRDRGWNTEAFF
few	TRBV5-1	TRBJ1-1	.	TGCGCCAGCAGCTTGTGGCCGGGGGCGAACACTGAAGCTTTCTTT	CASSLWPGANTEAFF
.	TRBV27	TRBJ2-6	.	TGTGCCAGCAGTCCACTAGGGGGGCCGCGCTCTGGGGCCAACGTCCTGACTTTC	CASSPLGGPRSGANVLTF
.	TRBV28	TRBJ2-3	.	TGTGCCAGCAGTCCCGCAGGCGCAGATACGCAGTATTTT	CASSPAGADTQYF
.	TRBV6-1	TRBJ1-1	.	TGTGCCAGCAGTGAACATAATGGAGTAACTGAAGCTTTCTTT	CASSEHNGVTEAFF
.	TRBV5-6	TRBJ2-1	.	TGTGCCAGCAGCTTGGGGTCTTTGTGGTTCTTC	CASSLGSLWFF
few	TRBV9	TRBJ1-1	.	TGTGCCAGCAGCGCCGGTGGGGGAACTGAAGCTTTCTTT	CASSAGGGTEAFF
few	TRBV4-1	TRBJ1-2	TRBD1	TGCGCCAGCAGCCGAGAGGGACAGGGGAATGGCTACACCTTC	CASSREGQGNGYTF
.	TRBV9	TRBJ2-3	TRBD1	TGTGCCAGCAGCGCACGACAGGGAAGCACAGATACGCAGTATTTT	CASSARQGSTDTQYF
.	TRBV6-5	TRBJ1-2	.	TGTGCCAGCAGTCACCGGGGAGGGGAGGGCTATGGCTACACCTTC	CASSHRGGEGYGYTF
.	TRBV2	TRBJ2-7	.	TGTGCCAGCAGCACCGAGTCCAGGGTGTCCTCCTACGAGCAGTACTTC	CASSTESRVSSYEQYF
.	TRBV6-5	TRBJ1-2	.	TGTGCCAGCAGTATAAGTCTGGACTATGGCTACACCTTC	CASSISLDYGYTF
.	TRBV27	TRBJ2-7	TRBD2	TGTGCCAGCAGTCGCCTTCTAGCGGGAGGATCCTACGAGCAGTACTTC	CASSRLLAGGSYEQYF
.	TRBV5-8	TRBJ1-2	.	TGTGCCAGCAGCCTCAGGCTGGGGGCGCTCGGCTACACCTTC	CASSLRLGALGYTF
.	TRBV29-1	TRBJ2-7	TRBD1	TGCAGCGTGGGGACAGGGGGGGCCTACGAGCAGTACTTC	CSVGTGGAYEQYF
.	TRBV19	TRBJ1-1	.	TGTGCCAGTAGGCCGGCCGAAGGTAATAGGAACACTGAAGCTTTCTTT	CASRPAEGNRNTEAFF
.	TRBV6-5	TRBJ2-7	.	TGTGCCAGCAGTTACGGGCCAGCGGCGAGCTACGAGCAGTACTTC	CASSYGPAASYEQYF
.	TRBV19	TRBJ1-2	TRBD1	TGTGCCAGTAGTGATACCCCTCCACTTGCCGCCCACAGGGGAAACTATGGCTACACCTTC	CASSDTPPLAAHRGNYGYTF
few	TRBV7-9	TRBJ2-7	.	TGTGCCAGCAGCTTAAGCACCTCCTACGAGCAGTACTTC	CASSLSTSYEQYF
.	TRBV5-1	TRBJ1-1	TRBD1	TGCGCCAGCAGCGCTCCAGGGGGCTTGGACACTGAAGCTTTCTTT	CASSAPGGLDTEAFF
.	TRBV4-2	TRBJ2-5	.	TGTGCCAGCAGCCAAGGATCACGAGAGACCCAGTACTTC	CASSQGSRETQYF
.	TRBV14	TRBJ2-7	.	TGTGCCAGCAGCCAAGCTTCGCACCCCTCCTACGAGCAGTACTTC	CASSQASHPSYEQYF